The next 17 T cell receptor beta chains were all read from a single sample in a study of blood T cells in healthy people across ages. Next came a second PCR, run for roughly 7 to 12 cycles, which used a sample-barcoded 5' primer along with a J-beta primer mix. Each CDR3 protein gets one entry after TCRdb re-called the 5' RACE reads with MiXCR. The table records approximately 830,000 distinct CDR3 sequences, around 62% of them present only once. Sequenced input: blood. The source is a man in his thirties or forties in good health.

This clonotype was detected a few times. This chain uses TRBV2 with TRBJ2-3, with TRBD1 matching 9 bases. The CDR3 consists of 14 residues. Germline CDR1 is SNHLY and CDR2 is FYNNEI. Losses at the gene ends were 8 bases for V and 5 bases for J; bases not matched to a gene: 8. The CDR3 nucleotides read TGTGCCAGCTACGGGGACAGGGCGGGAGATACGCAGTATTTT. Translating it yields CASYGDRAGDTQYF.

The sample holds a few counts of this clonotype. The chain joins TRBV29-1 to TRBJ2-7; 7 positions agree with TRBD1. After removal of 7 bases from V and 0 bases from J, the junction contained 6 bases not matched to a gene. The CDR3 has 13 residues. CDR1 and CDR2 from the germline V gene are SQVTM and ANQGSEA. CDR3 sequence: CSDSGGDSYEQYF. DNA of the CDR3: TGCAGCGATTCAGGGGGAGACTCCTACGAGCAGTACTTC.

This clonotype was detected only once. The chain links TRBV24-1 to TRBJ2-1; 10 nucleotides match TRBD1. Germline CDR1 is KGHDR and CDR2 is SFDVKD. V lost 4 bases to trimming and J lost 4 bases; unmatched junction nucleotides: 6. The CDR3 spans 16 residues. CDR3 in amino acids: CATSDMTGGAYNEQFF. The CDR3 DNA follows: TGTGCCACCAGTGACATGACAGGGGGCGCTTACAATGAGCAGTTCTTC.

There are a few counts of this clonotype. The J gene is TRBJ2-1, the V gene TRBV4-3, with 12 bases identical to TRBD2. The germline CDR1 and CDR2 sequences are LGHNA and YSLEER. Losses at the gene ends were 4 bases for V and 7 bases for J; bases not matched to a gene: 5. This CDR3 is built from 15 residues. The CDR3 region has the DNA TGCGCCAGCAGCCCCCGGACTAGCGGGGAGAATGAGCAGTTCTTC. Translated, it gives CASSPRTSGENEQFF.

This chain connects TRBV20-1 to TRBJ2-4; D gene uncertain. With the DNA end fitting TRBJ2-7 better, the J assignment may be wrong. This CDR3 has 15 amino acids. Germline CDR1 DFQATT, CDR2 SNEGSKA (reference sequence). CDR3 nucleotide sequence: TGCAGTGCTAGAGATGGGCAGGCCAACTCCTACGAGCAGTACTTC. The encoded protein is CSARDGQANSYEQYF.

The chain combines TRBV9 with TRBJ2-1, with 8 bases fitting TRBD2. The CDR3 runs to 18 residues. Germline trimming cut 0 bases from V and 1 base from J; bases unmatched to any gene: 9. Per the germline V gene, CDR1 is SGDLS and CDR2 is YYNGEE. The CDR3 region has the DNA TGTGCCAGCAGCGTAGGAGGCGGGGGGCCAACTTCCTACAATGAGCAGTTCTTC. Translated: CASSVGGGGPTSYNEQFF. The full variable domain, rest sourced from reference TRBV9 and TRBJ2-1, is DSGVTQTPKHLITATGQRVTLRCSPRSGDLSVYWYQQSLDQGLQFLIQYYNGEERAKGNILERFSAQQFPDLHSELNLSSLELGDSALYFCASSVGGGGPTSYNEQFFGPGTRLTVL.

This clonotype was counted only a few times. This chain uses TRBV28 with TRBJ2-5; TRBD2 aligns across 12 bases. CDR3 size: 15 residues. Germline loops: CDR1 MDHEN, CDR2 SYDVKM. Losses at the gene ends were 3 bases for V and 4 bases for J; bases not matched to a gene: 3. The CDR3 sequence is CASSFPSGGAETQYF. The CDR3 bases are TGTGCCAGCAGTTTCCCTAGCGGGGGGGCAGAGACCCAGTACTTC.

This rearrangement joins TRBV11-2 to TRBJ2-1; D is possibly TRBD1 or TRBD2 (5 bases each). There are 16 residues in the CDR3. Germline assignment: CDR1 SGHAT and CDR2 FQNNGV. Deletions cut 1 base from V and 8 bases from J, with 18 bases between. Here the CDR3 reads CASSLVPGRQGHEQFF. CDR3 nucleotides: TGTGCCAGCAGCTTAGTTCCGGGACGGCAAGGCCATGAGCAGTTCTTC.

J is TRBJ2-3 and V is TRBV6-2 or TRBV6-3; D call uncertain. The CDR3 loop spans 13 amino acids. Between the trimmed V and J ends, which lost 10 bases and 1 base, there was a span of 12 bases. From germline, CDR1 is MNHEY and CDR2 SVGEGT. CDR3 in amino acids: CAILNEGTDTQYF. Here the CDR3 DNA reads TGTGCCATCCTTAACGAGGGCACAGATACGCAGTATTTT.

The chain is built from TRBV7-9 and TRBJ1-5; D possibly corresponds to TRBD1 (6 bases). Per germline, CDR1 SEHNR and CDR2 FQNEAQ (reference sequence). The CDR3 has 16 amino acids. V lost 2 bases and J 2 bases, leaving 13 bases between the germline ends. CDR3 nucleotide sequence: TGTGCCAGCAGCTTAACGGGGGCTGGAGGCAATCAGCCCCAGCATTTT. Protein: CASSLTGAGGNQPQHF.

This clonotype was observed a few times. The gene calls are TRBV10-3 and TRBJ2-7; TRBD1 might be the D (5 bases). The CDR3 covers 14 residues. With 2 bases removed from V and 2 bases from J, the gap between germline ends came to 10 bases. Germline values: CDR1 ENHRY, CDR2 SYGVKD. CDR3 DNA: TGTGCCATCAGTGAGGAGGCAGGGCCCTACGAGCAGTACTTC. Residues: CAISEEAGPYEQYF.

This rearrangement joins TRBV28 to TRBJ2-1, with D hard to call. The ends were cut back, 6 bases at V and 6 bases at J, with 9 bases in the middle. The CDR3 consists of 12 residues. The germline gives CDR1 MDHEN, CDR2 SYDVKM. The CDR3 protein is CASSFFSNEQFF. The DNA of the CDR3 is TGTGCCAGCAGCTTCTTCAGCAATGAGCAGTTCTTC.

V gene TRBV4-1 combines with J gene TRBJ2-5, with 7 bases aligning to TRBD2. The better agreement between TRBJ2-7 and the DNA end casts doubt on the J call. The CDR3 runs to 17 residues. Germline CDR1 is MGHRA and CDR2 is YSYEKL. CDR3 coding DNA: TGCGCCAGCAGCCAAGATAGCCCAGGACTAGTTGGCTACGAGCAGTACTTC. Translation gives CASSQDSPGLVGYEQYF.

In this sample, this clonotype turned up a few times. The chain carries TRBV5-1 and TRBJ1-4; no definite D call. V was clipped by 1 base and J by 5 bases, with 6 bases between them. The germline V gene has CDR1 SGHRS and CDR2 YFSETQ. The CDR3 has 13 amino acids. The CDR3 protein is CASSLWRNEKLFF. For the CDR3, the DNA is TGCGCCAGCAGCTTGTGGAGAAATGAAAAACTGTTTTTT.

The chain couples TRBV12-3 or TRBV12-4 to TRBJ2-7; TRBD2 might be the D (5 bases). CDR3 length equals 11 residues. This CDR3 is CAIGGGYEQYF. Here the CDR3 DNA reads TGTGCTATAGGCGGCGGGTACGAGCAGTACTTC.

CDR3 sequence (DNA): TGTGCCAGCAGCCAGCTAACAGGAAACAATGAAAAACTGTTTTTT. Protein product: CASSQLTGNNEKLFF. V is TRBV3-1 and J is TRBJ1-4; possible D gene TRBD1, 5 bases. CDR1 is LGHDT and CDR2 is YNNKEL in the germline V gene (reference sequence). The CDR3 length is 15 residues. V lost 3 bases to trimming and J lost 5 bases, with 13 bases between them.

The chain employs TRBV6-6 and TRBJ2-5; 9 positions agree with TRBD1. Germline V gene sequence: CDR1 MNHNY, CDR2 SVGAGI (reference sequence). Unmatched junction bases numbered 5, after V lost 0 bases and J lost 3 bases. The CDR3 spans 16 residues. DNA for the CDR3: TGTGCCAGCAGTTACTCATCGGGACAGGGTGAAGAGACCCAGTACTTC. As protein: CASSYSSGQGEETQYF.